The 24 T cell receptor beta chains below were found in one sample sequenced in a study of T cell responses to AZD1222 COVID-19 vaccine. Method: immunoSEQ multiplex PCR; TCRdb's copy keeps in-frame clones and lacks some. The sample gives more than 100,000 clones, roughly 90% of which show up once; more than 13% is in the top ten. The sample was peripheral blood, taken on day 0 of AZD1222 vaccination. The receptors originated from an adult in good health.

The CDR3 reads CASSTYRVGTEAFF. CDR3 DNA: TGCGCCAGCAGCACCTACAGGGTTGGCACTGAAGCTTTCTTT. This chain joins TRBV5-1 and TRBJ1-1; D is possibly TRBD1 (6 bases). CDR3 length: 14 residues. Germline V lookup: CDR1 SGHRS, CDR2 YFSETQ. V shed 4 bases and J shed 4 bases, with 14 bases lying between them.

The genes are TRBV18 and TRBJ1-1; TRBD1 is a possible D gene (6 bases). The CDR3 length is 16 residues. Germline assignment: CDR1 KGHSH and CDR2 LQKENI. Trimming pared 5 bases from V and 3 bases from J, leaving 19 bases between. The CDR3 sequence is CASSKAPGVAYTEAFF. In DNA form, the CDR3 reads TGTGCCAGCTCAAAAGCGCCAGGGGTGGCTTACACTGAAGCTTTCTTT.

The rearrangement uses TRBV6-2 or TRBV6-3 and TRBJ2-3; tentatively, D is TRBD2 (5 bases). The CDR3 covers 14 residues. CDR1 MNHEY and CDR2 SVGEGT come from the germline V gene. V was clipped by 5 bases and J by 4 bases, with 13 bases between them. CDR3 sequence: CASSPHSEADTQYF. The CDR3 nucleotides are TGTGCCAGCAGTCCACACTCGGAGGCAGATACGCAGTATTTT.

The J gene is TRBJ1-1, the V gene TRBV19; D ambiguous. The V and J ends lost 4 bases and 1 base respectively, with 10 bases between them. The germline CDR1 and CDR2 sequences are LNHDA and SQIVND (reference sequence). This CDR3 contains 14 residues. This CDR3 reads CASSRFGRNTEAFF. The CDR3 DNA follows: TGTGCCAGTAGTAGGTTCGGCAGGAACACTGAAGCTTTCTTT. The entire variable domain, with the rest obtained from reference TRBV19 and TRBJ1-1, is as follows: DGGITQSPKYLFRKEGQNVTLSCEQNLNHDAMYWYRQDPGQGLRLIYYSQIVNDFQKGDIAEGYSVSREKKESFPLTVTSAQKNPTAFYLCASSRFGRNTEAFFGQGTRLTVV.

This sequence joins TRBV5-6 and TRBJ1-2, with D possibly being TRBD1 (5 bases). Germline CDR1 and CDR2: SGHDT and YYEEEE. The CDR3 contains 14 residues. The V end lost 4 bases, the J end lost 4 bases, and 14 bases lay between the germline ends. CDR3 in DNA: TGTGCCAGCAGCCCGACAGAGATTAGCTATGGCTACACCTTC. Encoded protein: CASSPTEISYGYTF.

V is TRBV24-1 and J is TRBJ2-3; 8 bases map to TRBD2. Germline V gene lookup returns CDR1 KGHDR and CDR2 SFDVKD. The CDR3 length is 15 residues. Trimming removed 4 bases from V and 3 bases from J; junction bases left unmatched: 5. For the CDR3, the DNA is TGTGCCACCAGTGACAGCGGGAGCGGGACAGATACGCAGTATTTT. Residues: CATSDSGSGTDTQYF.

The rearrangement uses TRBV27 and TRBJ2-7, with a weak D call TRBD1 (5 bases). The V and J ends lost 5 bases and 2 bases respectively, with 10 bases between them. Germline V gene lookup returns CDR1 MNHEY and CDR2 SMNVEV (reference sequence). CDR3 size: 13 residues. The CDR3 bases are TGTGCCAGCAGTGTTACAGGTGCCTACGAGCAGTACTTC. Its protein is CASSVTGAYEQYF.

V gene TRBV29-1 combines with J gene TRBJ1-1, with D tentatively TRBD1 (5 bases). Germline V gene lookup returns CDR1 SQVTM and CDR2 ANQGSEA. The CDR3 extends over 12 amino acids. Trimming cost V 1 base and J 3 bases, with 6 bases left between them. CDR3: CSVEVGDTEAFF. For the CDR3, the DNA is TGCAGCGTTGAAGTAGGGGACACTGAAGCTTTCTTT.

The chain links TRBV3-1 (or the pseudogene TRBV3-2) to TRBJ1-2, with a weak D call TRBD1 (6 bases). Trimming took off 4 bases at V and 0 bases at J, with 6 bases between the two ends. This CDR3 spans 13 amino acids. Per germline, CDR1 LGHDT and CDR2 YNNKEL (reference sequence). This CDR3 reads CASSRDTNYGYTF. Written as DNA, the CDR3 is TGTGCCAGCAGCCGGGACACTAACTATGGCTACACCTTC.

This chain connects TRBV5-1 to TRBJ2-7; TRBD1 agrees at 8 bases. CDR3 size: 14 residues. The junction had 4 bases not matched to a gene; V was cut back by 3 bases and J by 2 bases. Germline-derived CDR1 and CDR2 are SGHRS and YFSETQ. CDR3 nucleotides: TGCGCCAGCAGCTGGACAGGGAATACCTACGAGCAGTACTTC. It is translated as CASSWTGNTYEQYF.

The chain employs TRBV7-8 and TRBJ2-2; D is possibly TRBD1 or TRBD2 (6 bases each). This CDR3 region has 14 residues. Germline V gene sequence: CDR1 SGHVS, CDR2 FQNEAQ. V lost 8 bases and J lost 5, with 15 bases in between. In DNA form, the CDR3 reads TGTGCCAGCCTGGTCAGGGGAGGAACCGGGGAGCTGTTTTTT. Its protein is CASLVRGGTGELFF.

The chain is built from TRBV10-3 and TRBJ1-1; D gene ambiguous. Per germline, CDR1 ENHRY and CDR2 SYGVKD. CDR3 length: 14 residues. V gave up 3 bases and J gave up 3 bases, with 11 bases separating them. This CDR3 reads CAISDLNRDTEAFF. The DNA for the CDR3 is TGTGCCATCAGTGACCTAAATAGGGACACTGAAGCTTTCTTT.

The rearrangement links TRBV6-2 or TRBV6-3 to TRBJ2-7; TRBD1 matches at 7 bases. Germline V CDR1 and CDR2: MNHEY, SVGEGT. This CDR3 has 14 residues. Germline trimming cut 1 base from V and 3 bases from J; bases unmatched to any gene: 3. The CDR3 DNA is TGTGCCAGCAGTTACTTCAGGGGGAGCTACGAGCAGTACTTC. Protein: CASSYFRGSYEQYF.

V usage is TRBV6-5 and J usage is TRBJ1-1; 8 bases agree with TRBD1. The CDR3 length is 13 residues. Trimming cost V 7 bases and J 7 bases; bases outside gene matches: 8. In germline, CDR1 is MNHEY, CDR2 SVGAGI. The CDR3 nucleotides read TGTGCCAGCAACCTGGACAGGGAACATGAAGCTTTCTTT. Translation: CASNLDREHEAFF.

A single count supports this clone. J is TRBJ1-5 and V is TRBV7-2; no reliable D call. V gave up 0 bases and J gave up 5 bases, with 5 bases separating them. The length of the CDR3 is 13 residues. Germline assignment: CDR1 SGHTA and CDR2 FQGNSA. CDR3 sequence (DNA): TGTGCCAGCAGCTTAGCGCTGTATCAGCCCCAGCATTTT. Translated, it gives CASSLALYQPQHF. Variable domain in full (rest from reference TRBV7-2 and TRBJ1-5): GAGVSQSPSNKVTEKGKDVELRCDPISGHTALYWYRQSLGQGLEFLIYFQGNSAPDKSGLPSDRFSAERTGGSVSTLTIQRTQQEDSAVYLCASSLALYQPQHFGDGTRLSIL.

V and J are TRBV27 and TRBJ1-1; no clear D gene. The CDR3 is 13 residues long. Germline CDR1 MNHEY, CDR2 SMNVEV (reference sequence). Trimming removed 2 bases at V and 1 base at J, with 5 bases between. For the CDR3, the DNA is TGTGCCAGCAGTTTACTGGGGAACACTGAAGCTTTCTTT. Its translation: CASSLLGNTEAFF.

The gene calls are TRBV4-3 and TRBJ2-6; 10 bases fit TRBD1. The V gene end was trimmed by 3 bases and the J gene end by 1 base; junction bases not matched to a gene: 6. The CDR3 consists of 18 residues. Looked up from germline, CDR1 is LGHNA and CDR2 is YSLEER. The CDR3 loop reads CASSQRDRGASGANVLTF. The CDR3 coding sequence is TGCGCCAGCAGCCAGCGGGACAGGGGAGCATCTGGGGCCAACGTCCTGACTTTC.

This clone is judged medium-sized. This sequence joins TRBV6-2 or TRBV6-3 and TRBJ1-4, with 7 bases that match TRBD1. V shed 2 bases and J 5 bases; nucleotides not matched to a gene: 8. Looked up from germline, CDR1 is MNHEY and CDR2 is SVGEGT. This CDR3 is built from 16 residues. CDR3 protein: CASSYETGTENEKLFF. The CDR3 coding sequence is TGTGCCAGCAGTTACGAAACGGGGACAGAAAATGAAAAACTGTTTTTT.

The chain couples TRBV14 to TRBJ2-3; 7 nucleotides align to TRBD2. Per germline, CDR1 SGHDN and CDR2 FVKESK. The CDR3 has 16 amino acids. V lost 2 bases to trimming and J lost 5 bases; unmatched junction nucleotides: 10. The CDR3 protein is CASSQILAGVRDTQYF. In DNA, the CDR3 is TGTGCCAGCAGCCAAATTCTTGCGGGAGTTAGAGATACGCAGTATTTT. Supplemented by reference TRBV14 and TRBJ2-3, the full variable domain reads EAGVTQFPSHSVIEKGQTVTLRCDPISGHDNLYWYRRVMGKEIKFLLHFVKESKQDESGMPNNRFLAERTGGTYSTLKVQPAELEDSGVYFCASSQILAGVRDTQYFGPGTRLTVL.

DNA of the CDR3: TGCGCCAGCAGCCAGGGACAGGGAGGGGACACCATATATTTT. It is translated as CASSQGQGGDTIYF. J is TRBJ1-3 and V is TRBV4-1; 9 nucleotides agree with TRBD1. The CDR3 spans 14 residues. The V and J ends lost 3 bases and 8 bases, in that order; junction bases with no gene match: 5. Per the germline V gene, CDR1 is MGHRA and CDR2 is YSYEKL.

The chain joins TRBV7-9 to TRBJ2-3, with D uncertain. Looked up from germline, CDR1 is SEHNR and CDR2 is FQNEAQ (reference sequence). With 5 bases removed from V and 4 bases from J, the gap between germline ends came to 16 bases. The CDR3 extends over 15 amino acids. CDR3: CASSQIVIVADTQYF. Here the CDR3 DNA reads TGTGCCAGCAGCCAGATAGTGATCGTGGCAGATACGCAGTATTTT.

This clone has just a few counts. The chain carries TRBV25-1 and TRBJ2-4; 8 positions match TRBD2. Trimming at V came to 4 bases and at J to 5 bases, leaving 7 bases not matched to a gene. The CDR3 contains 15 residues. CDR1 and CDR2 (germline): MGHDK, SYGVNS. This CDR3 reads CASSASGSLENIQYF. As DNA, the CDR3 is TGTGCCAGCAGTGCGAGCGGGAGCCTTGAAAACATTCAGTACTTC.

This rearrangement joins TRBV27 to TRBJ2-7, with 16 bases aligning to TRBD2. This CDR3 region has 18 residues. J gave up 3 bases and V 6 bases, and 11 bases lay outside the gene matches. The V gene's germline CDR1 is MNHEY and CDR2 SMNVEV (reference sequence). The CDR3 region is CASSTPGLAGGGGYEQYF. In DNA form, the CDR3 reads TGTGCCAGCAGCACACCGGGACTAGCGGGAGGGGGCGGCTACGAGCAGTACTTC.

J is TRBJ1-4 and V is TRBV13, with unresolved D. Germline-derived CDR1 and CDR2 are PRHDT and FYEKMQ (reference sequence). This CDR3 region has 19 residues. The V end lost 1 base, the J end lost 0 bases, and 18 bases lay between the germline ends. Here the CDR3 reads CASSLAPHRWKATNEKLFF. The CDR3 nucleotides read TGTGCCAGCAGCTTAGCCCCTCACCGCTGGAAGGCAACTAATGAAAAACTGTTTTTT.